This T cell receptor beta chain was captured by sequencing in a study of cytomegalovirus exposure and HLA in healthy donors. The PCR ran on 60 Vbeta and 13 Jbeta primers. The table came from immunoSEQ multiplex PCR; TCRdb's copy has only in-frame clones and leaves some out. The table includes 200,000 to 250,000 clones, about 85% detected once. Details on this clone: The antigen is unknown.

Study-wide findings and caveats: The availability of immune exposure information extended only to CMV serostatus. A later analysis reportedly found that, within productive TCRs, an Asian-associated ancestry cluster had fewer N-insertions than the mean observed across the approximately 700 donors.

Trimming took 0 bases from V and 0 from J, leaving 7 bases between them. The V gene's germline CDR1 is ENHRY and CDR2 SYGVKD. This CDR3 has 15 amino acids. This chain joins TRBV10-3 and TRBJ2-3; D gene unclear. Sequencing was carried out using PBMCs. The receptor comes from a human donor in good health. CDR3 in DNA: TGTGCCATCAGTGAGTCTGACACCAGCACAGATACGCAGTATTTT. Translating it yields CAISESDTSTDTQYF.